Listed here are 27 T cell receptor beta chains from one sample, sequenced in a study of human T cells and chemical hapten exposure. The library gave individual cDNA molecules unique molecular identifiers. TCRdb re-called the reads through MiXCR, storing one row per CDR3 protein. This sample has 95,000 to 150,000 distinct CDR3 sequences, with 8.5% found just once. Total RNA was isolated from whole blood that had not been fractionated. What was sequenced was whole blood. These receptors were collected from a human donor in good health. Some clones in this sample may be carry-over from other donors' samples.

This clonotype was recorded at least ten times. The chain couples TRBV20-1 to TRBJ1-2; 9 bases fit TRBD1. Germline lookup yields CDR1 DFQATT and CDR2 SNEGSKA (reference sequence). This CDR3 is built from 14 residues. With 3 bases clipped from V and 2 bases from J, the junction kept 4 bases outside the gene matches. As DNA, the CDR3 is TGCAGTGCTAGGGGACAGGGTACGAACTATGGCTACACCTTC. Its translation: CSARGQGTNYGYTF.

The genes are TRBV12-3 or TRBV12-4 and TRBJ2-3; maybe TRBD2 (6 bases). V dropped 6 bases and J dropped 3 bases, with 19 bases sitting between them. The CDR3 has 16 amino acids. The CDR3 loop reads CASSLGGAGRTDTQYF. CDR3 DNA: TGTGCCAGCAGCCTGGGAGGAGCAGGGAGAACAGATACGCAGTATTTT.

J is TRBJ2-1 and V is TRBV3-1; 9 positions agree with TRBD1. This CDR3 contains 16 residues. The V and J ends lost 0 bases and 8 bases, in that order; junction bases with no gene match: 8. Germline CDR1 is LGHDT and CDR2 is YNNKEL (reference sequence). The CDR3 DNA is TGTGCCAGCAGCCAAGATGAGACAGGGGGGGGGGATGAGCAGTTCTTC. This translates into CASSQDETGGGDEQFF.

This chain uses TRBV6-6 with TRBJ2-1, with 10 bases that match TRBD2. Germline values: CDR1 MNHNY, CDR2 SVGAGI (reference sequence). The CDR3 sequence is 16 residues long. V dropped 0 bases and J dropped 8; count of bases not matched to a gene: 7. The CDR3 region is CASSYSEAGGEYEQFF. The DNA for the CDR3 is TGTGCCAGCAGTTACTCAGAAGCGGGGGGGGAATATGAGCAGTTCTTC.

V is TRBV5-1 and J is TRBJ1-4; no definite D call. Trimming took 0 bases from V and 4 from J, leaving 7 bases between them. Germline lookup yields CDR1 SGHRS and CDR2 YFSETQ. The CDR3 length is 14 residues. This CDR3 reads CASSLDLINEKLFF. The CDR3 DNA follows: TGCGCCAGCAGCTTGGACCTTATTAATGAAAAACTGTTTTTT.

This clonotype was recorded a few times. V and J are TRBV12-3 or TRBV12-4 and TRBJ2-7, with unresolved D. Trimming left V 2 bases short and J 1 base short, with 18 bases between. This CDR3 region has 17 residues. The CDR3 DNA reads TGTGCCAGCAGTTTACCAACTCACACCGGCCTGTCCTACGAGCAGTACTTC. Translation gives CASSLPTHTGLSYEQYF.

This clonotype was counted only a few times. V is TRBV7-9 and J is TRBJ2-3, with 7 bases that match TRBD1. J lost 0 bases, V lost 4 bases, and 4 bases had no gene match. CDR1 is SEHNR and CDR2 is FQNEAQ in the germline V gene (reference sequence). CDR3 length equals 15 residues. The CDR3 spells CASSSGTVSTDTQYF. In DNA, the CDR3 is TGTGCCAGCAGCTCCGGGACAGTAAGCACAGATACGCAGTATTTT.

This clonotype has a count of ten or more. V gene TRBV6-5 combines with J gene TRBJ1-1; 8 positions agree with TRBD1. V shed 4 bases, J shed 5 bases, and the junction held 12 bases outside the gene matches. CDR3 size: 16 residues. The germline gives CDR1 MNHEY, CDR2 SVGAGI. The CDR3 bases are TGTGCCAGCAGTTCGAATCCGGACAGGGCTCGGACTGAAGCTTTCTTT. Its protein product is CASSSNPDRARTEAFF.

This clonotype showed up many times. The rearrangement uses TRBV5-1 and TRBJ2-5; 12 bases align to TRBD1. V was pared by 4 bases and J by 4 bases, with 8 bases of the junction left unmatched. The germline gives CDR1 SGHRS, CDR2 YFSETQ. The CDR3 consists of 16 residues. In DNA, the CDR3 is TGCGCCAGCAGCCCGCCGGGACAGGGGGCTGGAGAGACCCAGTACTTC. This gives the protein CASSPPGQGAGETQYF. The variable domain in full, completed from reference TRBV5-1 and TRBJ2-5, reads KAGVTQTPRYLIKTRGQQVTLSCSPISGHRSVSWYQQTPGQGLQFLFEYFSETQRNKGNFPGRFSGRQFSNSRSEMNVSTLELGDSALYLCASSPPGQGAGETQYFGPGTRLLVL.

This chain connects TRBV4-1 to TRBJ1-1; 7 bases are a match to TRBD1. This CDR3 has 17 amino acids. The ends lost 3 bases at V and 0 bases at J; junction bases unmatched: 10. Germline CDR1 is MGHRA and CDR2 is YSYEKL. The CDR3 sequence is CASSHIIRGSMNTEAFF. Written as DNA, the CDR3 is TGCGCCAGCAGCCATATAATCAGGGGGAGCATGAACACTGAAGCTTTCTTT.

There are many counts of this clonotype. The rearrangement joins TRBV6-5 to TRBJ1-4; D unclear. Germline V CDR1 and CDR2: MNHEY, SVGAGI. V was shortened by 1 base and J by 0 bases, with 9 bases between the two germline ends. The CDR3 has 16 amino acids. CDR3 nucleotide sequence: TGTGCCAGCAGTTACTTCACCACCGCAACTAATGAAAAACTGTTTTTT. Protein: CASSYFTTATNEKLFF.

There are a few counts of this clonotype. This chain connects TRBV18 to TRBJ2-2, with D possibly TRBD2 on 6 matching bases. This CDR3 spans 17 amino acids. Germline-derived CDR1 and CDR2 are KGHSH and LQKENI. V shed 2 bases and J shed 4 bases, with 17 bases lying between them. CDR3 residues: CASSPNRDWKGTGELFF. CDR3 in DNA: TGTGCCAGCTCACCAAACCGGGACTGGAAAGGCACCGGGGAGCTGTTTTTT.

This clonotype was seen a few times. The chain uses TRBV3-1 and TRBJ2-1; D ambiguous. This CDR3 is built from 12 residues. Trimming left V 0 bases short and J 7 bases short, with 4 bases between. Germline V gene lookup returns CDR1 LGHDT and CDR2 YNNKEL (reference sequence). The CDR3 spells CASSQEANEQFF. The CDR3 DNA reads as TGTGCCAGCAGCCAAGAGGCGAATGAGCAGTTCTTC.

This sequence joins TRBV14 and TRBJ2-4, with D possibly matching TRBD1 (6 bases). CDR1 SGHDN and CDR2 FVKESK come from the germline V gene. This CDR3 is 16 amino acids long. V dropped 0 bases and J dropped 0 bases, with 9 bases sitting between them. CDR3 loop: CASSQDRGAAKNIQYF. The CDR3, as DNA: TGTGCCAGCAGCCAAGACAGGGGAGCAGCCAAAAACATTCAGTACTTC.

The V call is TRBV27, the J call TRBJ2-7; D remains unclear. The CDR3 spans 16 residues. Germline CDR1 and CDR2: MNHEY and SMNVEV (reference sequence). V shed 2 bases and J shed 0 bases, with 14 bases lying between them. CDR3 in DNA: TGTGCCAGCAGTTTAATCGAAGGGCAAAGCTCCTACGAGCAGTACTTC. This translates into CASSLIEGQSSYEQYF.

This clonotype was counted at least ten times. V is TRBV29-1 and J is TRBJ2-1; 11 positions match TRBD2. This CDR3 contains 16 residues. V lost 1 base, J lost 7 bases, and 9 bases stayed unmatched. Germline V CDR1 and CDR2: SQVTM, ANQGSEA. CDR3: CSVEGASGGRENEQFF. CDR3 bases: TGCAGCGTTGAAGGGGCTAGCGGGGGGCGGGAGAATGAGCAGTTCTTC.

This chain uses TRBV2 with TRBJ2-1; 11 nucleotides line up with TRBD2. The CDR3 has 16 amino acids. V was clipped by 8 bases and J by 6 bases; unmatched bases: 12. Germline assignment: CDR1 SNHLY and CDR2 FYNNEI. This chain's CDR3 is CASGLQLAGDSNEQFF. CDR3 DNA sequence: TGTGCCAGCGGCCTACAACTAGCGGGGGACAGCAATGAGCAGTTCTTC.

This sequence joins TRBV7-2 and TRBJ2-5, with D maybe TRBD2 (5 bases). This CDR3 is built from 14 residues. Per the germline V gene, CDR1 is SGHTA and CDR2 is FQGNSA. Between the trimmed V and J ends, which lost 1 base and 3 bases, there was a span of 9 bases. The CDR3 here is CASSLVTGKETQYF. CDR3 nucleotide sequence: TGTGCCAGCAGCTTAGTGACGGGAAAAGAGACCCAGTACTTC.

This rearrangement joins TRBV6-6 to TRBJ1-6, with D perhaps matching TRBD1 (5 bases). Deletions cut 7 bases from V and 3 bases from J, with 16 bases between. The length of the CDR3 is 16 residues. Germline V gives CDR1 MNHNY, CDR2 SVGAGI (reference sequence). The CDR3 spells CASTRHGTNYNSPLHF. The CDR3 DNA follows: TGTGCCAGCACCAGACACGGGACGAACTATAATTCACCCCTCCACTTT.

This clonotype was picked up a small number of times. As the CDR3 is not closed by the conserved phenylalanine or tryptophan, this likely results from a read error. CDR3: CASSDGTDYEQYS. CDR3 nucleotides: TGTGCCAGCAGTGACGGGACAGATTACGAGCAGTACTCC. This chain joins TRBV25-1 and TRBJ2-7; 7 positions match TRBD1. The CDR3 sequence is 13 residues long. Trimming removed 3 bases from V and 4 bases from J; junction bases left unmatched: 3. CDR1 MGHDK and CDR2 SYGVNS come from the germline V gene.

The genes are TRBV12-3 or TRBV12-4 and TRBJ1-2; D gene uncertain. V lost 3 bases, J lost 4 bases, and 9 bases lay in between. The CDR3 is made up of 13 amino acids. This CDR3 reads CASSFGEGYGYTF. The CDR3 DNA follows: TGTGCCAGCAGTTTCGGGGAGGGCTATGGCTACACCTTC.

This clonotype was counted many times. J is TRBJ1-1 and V is TRBV12-3 or TRBV12-4, with D hard to call. Trimming removed 6 bases at V and 1 base at J, with 9 bases between. The CDR3 consists of 13 residues. The CDR3 DNA reads TGTGCCAGCAGAGAGACACGGAACACTGAAGCTTTCTTT. The encoded protein is CASRETRNTEAFF.

The table lists this clonotype with a few counts. The chain couples TRBV6-2 or TRBV6-3 to TRBJ2-3; TRBD2 matches at 7 bases. The CDR3 covers 15 residues. J gave up 1 base and V 6 bases, and 7 bases lay outside the gene matches. Germline V CDR1 and CDR2: MNHEY, SVGEGT. The CDR3: CASSSITSGTDTQYF. The CDR3 bases are TGTGCCAGCAGCTCCATCACTAGCGGCACAGATACGCAGTATTTT.

J is TRBJ1-5 and V is TRBV6-1, with D unresolved. Germline V gene data show CDR1 as MNHNS and CDR2 as SASEGT. Trimming removed 7 bases at V and 8 bases at J, with 6 bases between. The CDR3 sequence is 10 residues long. DNA of the CDR3: TGTGCCAGCAATTTTGAGCCCCAGCATTTT. It codes for CASNFEPQHF.

This clonotype was detected ten times or more. The chain recombines TRBV20-1 with TRBJ2-7; a possible D gene is TRBD2 (5 bases). V was pared by 0 bases and J by 0 bases, with 9 bases between. CDR3 length: 14 residues. Germline CDR1 DFQATT, CDR2 SNEGSKA (reference sequence). CDR3 amino acids: CSARDEGSSYEQYF. For the CDR3, the DNA is TGCAGTGCTAGAGATGAGGGCAGCTCCTACGAGCAGTACTTC.

This clonotype was detected a few times. This chain connects TRBV4-1 to TRBJ2-2; 9 bases map to TRBD1. Looked up from germline, CDR1 is MGHRA and CDR2 is YSYEKL. V shed 2 bases and J 3 bases; nucleotides not matched to a gene: 7. The CDR3 loop spans 17 amino acids. The chain's CDR3 is CASSQIGTGWHTGELFF. In nucleotides, the CDR3 is TGCGCCAGCAGCCAAATAGGGACAGGGTGGCACACCGGGGAGCTGTTTTTT.

The J gene is TRBJ2-5, the V gene TRBV4-3; 7 positions agree with TRBD1. Trimming took 1 base from V and 1 from J; bases not matched to a gene: 6. This CDR3 has 16 residues. The germline CDR1 and CDR2 sequences are LGHNA and YSLEER. DNA for the CDR3: TGCGCCAGCAGCCAAGGGGCAGCAGGGGGCCAAGAGACCCAGTACTTC. Amino acids: CASSQGAAGGQETQYF.